A selection of T cell receptor beta chains follows, all from one sample in a study of CXCR3-negative and CXCR3-positive naive CD8 T cells. TCRdb reworked the 5' RACE reads into one entry per CDR3 protein, no DNA. The listing contains roughly 100,000 distinct CDR3 sequences. Sequenced input: naive CXCR3- CD8+ T cells from blood. All receptors derive from a human donor in good health. Some clones in this sample may be carry-over from other donors' samples. CDR3s include the opening cysteine and the closing phenylalanine or tryptophan.

CDR3	length	V	J
CASSGPGTGHTEAFF	15	TRBV25-1	TRBJ1-1
CSGGSDYGYTF	11	TRBV29-1	TRBJ1-2
CSARASQGSETQYF	14	TRBV20-1	TRBJ2-5
CASSFIQSAEQFF	13	TRBV28	TRBJ2-1
CASSYGGGNGYTF	13	TRBV6-5	TRBJ1-2
CATTGQGYEQYF	12	TRBV15	TRBJ2-7
CSVAGTDRNYGYTF	14	TRBV29-1	TRBJ1-2
CAIRAGGPYEQYF	13	TRBV6-2/TRBV6-3	TRBJ2-7
CASSLTLAGESDSYNEQFF	19	TRBV7-6	TRBJ2-1
CASSYLFRGDIKNTGELFF	19	TRBV6-5	TRBJ2-2
CSVGGGGQRNSYEQYF	16	TRBV29-1	TRBJ2-7
CSARDGVYHGYTF	13	TRBV20-1	TRBJ1-2
CASSPGTSGSSYEQYF	16	TRBV3-1	TRBJ2-7
CASSLVGNTGELFF	14	TRBV12-3/TRBV12-4	TRBJ2-2
CASSFGFQETQYF	13	TRBV6-6	TRBJ2-5
CASSSSFGQGAEEGKLFF	18	TRBV27	TRBJ1-4
CSVTLTIGDPGLFNYGYTF	19	TRBV29-1	TRBJ1-2
CSARAGSPEQFF	12	TRBV20-1	TRBJ2-1
CSVAEAGEWQAFF	13	TRBV29-1	TRBJ1-1
CASSLIPRNEQFF	13	TRBV7-3	TRBJ2-1
CASSHVEGFTGTGINYGYTF	20	TRBV7-9	TRBJ1-2
CASSWDSNEQFF	12	TRBV5-1	TRBJ2-1
CASSSGRGETQYF	13	TRBV7-9	TRBJ2-5
CASSQALSYEQYF	13	TRBV3-1	TRBJ2-7
CASSFTRYEQYF	12	TRBV12-3/TRBV12-4	TRBJ2-7
CASKGTGYAETQYF	14	TRBV12-3/TRBV12-4	TRBJ2-5
CASTQPGRTDTQYF	14	TRBV6-2/TRBV6-3	TRBJ2-3
CSARERAGEETQYF	14	TRBV20-1	TRBJ2-5
CASSRWTGSNEQFF	14	TRBV4-3	TRBJ2-1
CASIQANTGELFF	13	TRBV2	TRBJ2-2
CSVETTDRVEQFF	13	TRBV29-1	TRBJ2-1
CASSFKQGADSPLHF	15	TRBV7-9	TRBJ1-6
CASSPVGNNEQFF	13	TRBV18	TRBJ2-1
CSVEQVADYGYTF	13	TRBV29-1	TRBJ1-2
CASKVGDRTTNYGYTF	16	TRBV5-5	TRBJ1-2
CATSDLTEGEQFF	13	TRBV24-1	TRBJ2-1
CASSPTRGQDEFYEQYF	17	TRBV18	TRBJ2-7
CSVGGSREDGELFF	14	TRBV29-1	TRBJ2-2
CASSLNSGSYEQYF	14	TRBV7-3	TRBJ2-7
CATRETTGAGQPQHF	15	TRBV15	TRBJ1-5